This TCR beta chain was obtained from a study of T cell responses to AZD1222 COVID-19 vaccine (dated by TCRdb to the early 2020s). Background on the whole study: AZD1222 recipients given second doses at about 4 weeks or at about 12 weeks were pooled, since spike-specific TCR depth and breadth were not found to differ between the two schedules. TCR sequencing was performed for roughly 240 trial participants, of whom around 210 were given two doses of AZD1222 and around 26 were given two doses of MenACWY control vaccine. Enrollment into the trials was organized by age into subgroups of 18-55, 56-69 and 70-plus years, and those subgroups contained approximately 160, 26 and 62 TCR-sequenced participants, respectively. General study outcomes and caveats: After two AZD1222 doses, both the breadth and the depth of spike-specific TCRs were significantly higher than at day 0 and than in MenACWY recipients. Vaccine-associated CD4 TCRs spanned the whole spike protein, with dominant responses in regions 160-218 and 743-854. Nearly half of unique spike-specific TCRs reportedly recognized epitopes outside regions mutated in the B.1.351 and B.1.1.7 variants. The 56-69-year group was small, and its depth increase did not reach significance, likely because of low power. Because no day 14 peak-response samples were available, repertoires were characterized only after the peak T cell response. Conclusions about previously exposed vaccinees were limited because only a handful of AZD1222 recipients were SARS-CoV-2 seropositive at baseline. Participants were mostly white British, with more females than males. The authors suggested clonal diversity may have been underestimated.

The CDR3 regions of human TCRbeta chains were analyzed by immunosequencing. Turning to the authors' computational methods: Repertoire TCRs were checked for matches against a reference library of SARS-CoV-2-specific TCRs that had been generated using the MIRA antigen-specificity platform. Breadth was defined as the fraction of unique TCRs that were SARS-CoV-2-associated, and depth was defined as the fraction of total T cells that were SARS-CoV-2-associated. Using the MIRA data, each spike-specific TCR was assigned both to the spike region to which the TCR was reactive and to a CD4 or CD8 class. Log10-transformed breadth and depth values were compared by one-way ANOVA with Sidak's multiple comparisons tests. Drawn from immuneACCESS, this table holds only the in-frame rearrangements with V and J called that TCRdb kept. Clones are partly lost; checked studies trace under half to an unresolved V gene and leave the rest unexplained. V, J and clone size are those of that table, while D and trimming were read from the DNA. This sample has roughly 120,000 clones in its table, and roughly 84% of those were observed once. The leading ten clones occupy roughly a tenth of the sample.

Measured from the cysteine to the phenylalanine, the CDR3 is 14 residues long. Only CDR3 DNA remains: 42 bases, in frame from the first base. The germline V gene (reference sequence) specifies SEHNR as CDR1 and FQNEAQ as CDR2. V is cut by 4 bases and J by 2 bases, and the space between the germline ends is 12 bases. This clone was counted between two and nine times. Its antigen is not yet known. The record has no base qualities; no much larger clone is one base away. The time point label corresponds to: baseline before first vaccination. The vaccinee samples were drawn from two UK trials, COV001 and COV002, one of which was a single-blind randomized controlled phase 2/3 trial testing AZD1222 (ChAdOx1 nCoV-19) in healthy adults. Trial participant PBMC samples were collected at day 0 and day 28 after the second dose for TCRbeta chain sequencing.

The V gene is TRBV7-9 and the J gene is TRBJ2-7; a tentative D match to TRBD1 spans 6 bases. The TCR comes from an adult in good health. The source material was peripheral blood, sampled on day 0 of AZD1222 vaccination. The CDR3 corresponds to CASSSGTRPYEQYF. The nucleotide sequence reads TGTGCCAGCAGCTCCGGGACACGGCCCTACGAGCAGTACTTC.